Only a few counts were recorded for the clone carrying this T cell receptor (beta chain). Its antigen remains unidentified. The sample belongs to a study of T-cell reconstitution after alpha-beta-depleted transplantation in children. The study's findings and limits: It was reported that alpha-beta T cells came from several hundred expanded graft clones (about two months after transplant). Fresh T-cell production supplied most of the T-cell counts and diversity seen one year after transplant.

Unique molecular identifiers tagged the TCRbeta library. TCRdb re-analysed the PCR reads in MiXCR, keeping a single row per CDR3 protein. There are about 110,000 distinct CDR3 sequences in the sample; 5.5% to 7% occur only once, and around 23% lies in the top ten. Germline lookup yields CDR1 SGHTA and CDR2 FQGNSA. V was pared by 1 base and J by 2 bases, with 12 bases between. This CDR3 has 15 residues. This receptor was identified in a male patient between 2 and 10 years old who had a stem cell transplant for acute lymphoblastic leukemia, so the T cells may come from the graft donor. The chain has TRBV7-2 and TRBJ2-7; D not certain. This sample comprised PBMCs, mostly from graft donor cells, obtained 360 days after TCRalphabeta/CD19-depleted stem cell transplant. CDR3 amino acids: CASSLDTAWPYEQYF. DNA of the CDR3: TGTGCCAGCAGCTTAGACACAGCTTGGCCCTACGAGCAGTACTTC.